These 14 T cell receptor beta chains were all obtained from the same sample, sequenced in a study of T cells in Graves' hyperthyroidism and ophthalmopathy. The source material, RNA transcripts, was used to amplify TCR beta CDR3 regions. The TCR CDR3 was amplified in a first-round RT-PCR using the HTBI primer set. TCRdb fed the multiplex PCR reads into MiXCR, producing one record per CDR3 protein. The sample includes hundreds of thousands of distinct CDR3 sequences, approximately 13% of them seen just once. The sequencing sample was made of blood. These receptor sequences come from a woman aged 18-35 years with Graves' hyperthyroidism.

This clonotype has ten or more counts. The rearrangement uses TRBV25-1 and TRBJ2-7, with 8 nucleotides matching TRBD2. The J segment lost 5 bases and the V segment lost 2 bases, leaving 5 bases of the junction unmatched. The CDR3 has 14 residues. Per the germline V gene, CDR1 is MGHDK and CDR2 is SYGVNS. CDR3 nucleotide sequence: TGTGCCAGCAGTGAACGGGGGGGAGGAGACGAGCAGTACTTC. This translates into CASSERGGGDEQYF.

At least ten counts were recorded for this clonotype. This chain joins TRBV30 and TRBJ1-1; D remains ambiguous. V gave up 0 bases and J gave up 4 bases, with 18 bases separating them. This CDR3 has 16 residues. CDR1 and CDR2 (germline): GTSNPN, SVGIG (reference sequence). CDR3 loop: CAWSVGLGGGFTEAFF. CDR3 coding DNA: TGTGCCTGGAGTGTGGGTTTGGGAGGCGGTTTCACTGAAGCTTTCTTT.

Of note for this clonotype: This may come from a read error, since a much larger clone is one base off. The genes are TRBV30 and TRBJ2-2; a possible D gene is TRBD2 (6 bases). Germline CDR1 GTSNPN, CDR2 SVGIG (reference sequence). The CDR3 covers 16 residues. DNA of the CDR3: TGTGTCTGGAGGGGAAACAGGCAAATAGACACCGGGGAGCTGTTTTTT. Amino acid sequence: CVWRGNRQIDTGELFF.

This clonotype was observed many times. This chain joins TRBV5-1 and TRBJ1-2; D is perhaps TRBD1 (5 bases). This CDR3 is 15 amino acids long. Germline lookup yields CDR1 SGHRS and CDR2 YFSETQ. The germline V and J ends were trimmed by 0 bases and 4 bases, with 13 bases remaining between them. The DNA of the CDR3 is TGCGCCAGCAGCTTGGAGGACAAATGGTTCTATGGCTACACCTTC. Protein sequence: CASSLEDKWFYGYTF.

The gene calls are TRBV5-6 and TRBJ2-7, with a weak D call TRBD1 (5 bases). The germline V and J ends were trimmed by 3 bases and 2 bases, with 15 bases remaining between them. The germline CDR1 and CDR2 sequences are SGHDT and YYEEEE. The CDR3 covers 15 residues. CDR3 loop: CASSWPSGHTYEQYF. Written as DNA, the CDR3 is TGTGCCAGCAGCTGGCCTTCCGGACATACCTACGAGCAGTACTTC.

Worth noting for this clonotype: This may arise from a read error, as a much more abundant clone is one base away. The CDR3 nucleotides read TGTGCCAGCAGTGAAGATTCCGGACTTCGAGAGACCCAGTACTTC. It specifies CASSEDSGLRETQYF. This sequence joins TRBV2 and TRBJ2-5, with a tentative D call TRBD2 (5 bases). The germline V gene has CDR1 SNHLY and CDR2 FYNNEI. The ends were cut back, 1 base at V and 4 bases at J, with 13 bases in the middle. The CDR3 has 15 residues.

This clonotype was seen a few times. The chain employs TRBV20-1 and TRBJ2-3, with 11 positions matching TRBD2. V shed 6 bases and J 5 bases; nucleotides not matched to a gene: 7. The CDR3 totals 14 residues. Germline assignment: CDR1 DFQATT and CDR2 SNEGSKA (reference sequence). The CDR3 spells CSAPSLAGGDTQYF. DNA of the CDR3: TGCAGTGCCCCCTCCCTAGCGGGGGGAGATACGCAGTATTTT.

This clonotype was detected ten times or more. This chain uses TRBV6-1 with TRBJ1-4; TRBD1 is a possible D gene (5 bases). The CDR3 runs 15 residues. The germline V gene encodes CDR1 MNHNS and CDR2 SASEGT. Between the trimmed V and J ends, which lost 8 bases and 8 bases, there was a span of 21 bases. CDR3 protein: CASGTTGEITEKLFF. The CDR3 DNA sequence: TGTGCCAGCGGAACAACGGGGGAGATAACCGAAAAACTGTTTTTT.

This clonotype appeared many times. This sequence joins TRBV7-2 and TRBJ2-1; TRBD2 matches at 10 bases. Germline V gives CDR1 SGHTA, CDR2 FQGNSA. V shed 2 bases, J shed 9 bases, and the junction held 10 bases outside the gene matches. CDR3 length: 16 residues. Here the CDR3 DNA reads TGTGCCAGCAGCTTACGAGCGGGAGGGCCCTTCGGTGAGCAGTTCTTC. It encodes CASSLRAGGPFGEQFF.

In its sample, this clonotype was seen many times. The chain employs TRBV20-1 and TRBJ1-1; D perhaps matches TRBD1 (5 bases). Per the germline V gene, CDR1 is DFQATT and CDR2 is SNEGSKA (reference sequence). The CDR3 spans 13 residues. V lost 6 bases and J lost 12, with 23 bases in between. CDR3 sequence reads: CSAPDQGLVVTFF. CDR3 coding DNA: TGCAGTGCCCCAGACCAGGGACTGGTGGTGACTTTCTTT.

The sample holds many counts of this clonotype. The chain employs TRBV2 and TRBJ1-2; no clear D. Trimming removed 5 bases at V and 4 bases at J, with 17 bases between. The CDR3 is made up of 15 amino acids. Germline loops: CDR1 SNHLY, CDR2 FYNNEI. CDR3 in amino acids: CASSNYNPLGYGYTF. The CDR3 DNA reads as TGTGCCAGCAGTAACTACAATCCCCTCGGCTATGGCTACACCTTC. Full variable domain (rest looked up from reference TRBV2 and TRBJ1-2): EPEVTQTPSHQVTQMGQEVILRCVPISNHLYFYWYRQILGQKVEFLVSFYNNEISEKSEIFDDQFSVERPDGSNFTLKIRSTKLEDSAMYFCASSNYNPLGYGYTFGSGTRLTVV.

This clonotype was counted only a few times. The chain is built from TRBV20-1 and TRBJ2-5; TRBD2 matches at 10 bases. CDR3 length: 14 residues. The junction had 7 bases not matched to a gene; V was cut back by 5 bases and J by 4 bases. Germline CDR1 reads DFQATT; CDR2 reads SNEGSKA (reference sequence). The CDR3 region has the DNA TGCAGTGCTCCTTGGACTAGCGGAGTAGAGACCCAGTACTTC. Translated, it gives CSAPWTSGVETQYF.

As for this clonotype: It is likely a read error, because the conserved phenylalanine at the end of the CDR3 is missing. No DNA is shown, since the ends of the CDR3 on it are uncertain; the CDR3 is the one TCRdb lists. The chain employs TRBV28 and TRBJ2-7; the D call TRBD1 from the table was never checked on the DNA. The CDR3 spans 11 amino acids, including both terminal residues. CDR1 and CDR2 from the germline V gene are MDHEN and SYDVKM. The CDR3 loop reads CASASNGGRWI.

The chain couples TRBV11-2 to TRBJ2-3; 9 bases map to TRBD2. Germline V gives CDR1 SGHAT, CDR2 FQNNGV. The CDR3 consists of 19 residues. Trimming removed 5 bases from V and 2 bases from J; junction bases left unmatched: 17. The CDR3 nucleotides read TGTGCCAGCAGCCCATCGGTGGGCGGGGGGGCAATATACACAGATACGCAGTATTTT. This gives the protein CASSPSVGGGAIYTDTQYF.